Included here is one T cell receptor (beta chain) sequence, with context. The data stem from a study of blood T cell repertoires in COVID-19. Study background: Acute-phase and convalescent COVID-19 samples originated in the United States, Italy and Spain. PBMCs, B-cell-depleted T cells, or T cells provided the cDNA or gDNA that made up the material.

Per the original data handling: Amplifying reference gene primers gave estimates of nucleated cell counts. Clones were read by immunoSEQ multiplex PCR, and TCRdb kept only the in-frame ones, dropping some. V and J calls plus clone size are reproduced from that table; the DNA served to infer D and trimming. The table has 140,000 to 150,000 clones, 80% seen once. The sequence was obtained from a man in his 60s with active or convalescent COVID-19. Sequenced: peripheral blood.

The CDR3 is CASSLKGGYEQYF. CDR3 coding DNA: TGTGCCAGCAGCTTAAAAGGGGGCTACGAGCAGTACTTC. This chain links TRBV11-1 with TRBJ2-7; D might be TRBD1 (6 bases). The CDR3 runs 13 residues. Germline assignment: CDR1 SGHAT and CDR2 FQDESV (reference sequence). Trimming took 2 bases from V and 3 from J, leaving 8 bases between them.